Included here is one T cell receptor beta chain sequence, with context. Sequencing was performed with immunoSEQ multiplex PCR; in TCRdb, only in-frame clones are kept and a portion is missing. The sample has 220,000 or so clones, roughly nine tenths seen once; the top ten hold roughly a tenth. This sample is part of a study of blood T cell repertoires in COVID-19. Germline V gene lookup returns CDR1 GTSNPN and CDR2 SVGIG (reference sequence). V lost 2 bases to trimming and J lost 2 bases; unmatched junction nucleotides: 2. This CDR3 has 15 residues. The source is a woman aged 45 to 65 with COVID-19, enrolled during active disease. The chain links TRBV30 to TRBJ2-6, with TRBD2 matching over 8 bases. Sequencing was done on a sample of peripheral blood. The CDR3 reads CAWSPGGAGANVLTF. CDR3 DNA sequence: TGTGCCTGGAGTCCCGGGGGGGCTGGGGCCAACGTCCTGACTTTC.